These 22 T cell receptor beta chains originate from one sample sequenced in a study of T-cell reconstitution after alpha-beta-depleted transplantation in children (dated by TCRdb to the mid-2010s). The library was generated by PCR. This sample was sequenced with an Illumina HiSeq 2500. To normalize quantification of the TCRbeta repertoire, the TCR libraries were built with molecular barcoding that relied on unique molecular identifiers. TCRdb reran the public reads through fastp at Q25 and MiXCR, keeping productive beta chains. Every entry covers one CDR3 protein and lists the most common genes and DNA from its rows. The sample table lists hundreds of thousands of distinct CDR3 sequences, around 13% of them with a count of one. The ten largest clones represent around 0.79% of the sample. The sample's treatment or condition label is to be understood as: allogeneic hematopoietic cell transplantation with graft depleted of TCRalphabeta T cells and CD19 B cells.

This sample comprised PBMCs, obtained before TCRalphabeta/CD19-depleted stem cell transplant. These receptor sequences come from a girl aged 2-9 years with congenital amegakaryocytic thrombocytopenia, due to receive a stem cell transplant.

This clonotype was found many times. The chain combines TRBV5-1 with TRBJ2-1; D is perhaps TRBD1 or TRBD2 (6 bases each). CDR1 and CDR2 (germline): SGHRS, YFSETQ. Trimming removed 4 bases at V and 7 bases at J, with 15 bases between. The CDR3 extends over 14 amino acids. CDR3 loop: CASSPGAVVNEQFF. CDR3 DNA: TGCGCCAGCAGCCCGGGGGCCGTGGTTAATGAGCAGTTCTTC.

This clonotype was picked up many times. The chain joins TRBV29-1 to TRBJ2-2, with a weak D call TRBD1 (5 bases). Germline loops: CDR1 SQVTM, CDR2 ANQGSEA. This CDR3 comprises 17 residues. The ends were cut back, 4 bases at V and 0 bases at J, with 18 bases in the middle. The CDR3 reads CSVVGDSVHPNTGELFF. In nucleotides, the CDR3 is TGCAGCGTTGTGGGTGACAGTGTGCATCCGAACACCGGGGAGCTGTTTTTT.

V is TRBV20-1 and J is TRBJ2-3; 7 bases agree with TRBD1. The germline CDR1 and CDR2 sequences are DFQATT and SNEGSKA (reference sequence). The CDR3 is made up of 13 amino acids. V lost 1 base to trimming and J lost 6 bases; unmatched junction nucleotides: 4. The DNA of the CDR3 is TGCAGTGCTAGAGCAGGGGGTTTGGATACGCAGTATTTT. It translates to CSARAGGLDTQYF.

Ten or more counts support this clonotype. J is TRBJ2-4 and V is TRBV5-1; D might be TRBD1 or TRBD2, each matching 5 bases. CDR1 is SGHRS, CDR2 YFSETQ, per germline. CDR3 length: 17 amino acids. Trimming left V 0 bases short and J 0 bases short, with 13 bases between. DNA of the CDR3: TGCGCCAGCAGCTTGGGCAGGGATGGACTAGCCAAAAACATTCAGTACTTC. Translated: CASSLGRDGLAKNIQYF.

This clonotype showed up many times. This chain uses TRBV5-1 with TRBJ2-2; possibly TRBD2 for D (6 bases). Looked up from germline, CDR1 is SGHRS and CDR2 is YFSETQ. Trimming took off 9 bases at V and 7 bases at J, with 16 bases between the two ends. The CDR3 totals 13 residues. Here the CDR3 reads CATSDYYHGELFF. The CDR3 nucleotides are TGCGCCACATCGGACTATTATCACGGGGAGCTGTTTTTT.

The chain joins TRBV10-3 to TRBJ2-7; the D is unclear. V lost 0 bases to trimming and J lost 1 base, with 10 bases between them. This CDR3 is 15 amino acids long. Germline CDR1 reads ENHRY; CDR2 reads SYGVKD. The CDR3 region has the DNA TGTGCCATCAGTGAGTCGCTAGGACCTTCCTACGAGCAGTACTTC. Protein product: CAISESLGPSYEQYF.

In this sample, this clonotype turned up many times. The rearrangement uses TRBV5-1 and TRBJ1-1; TRBD1 agrees at 9 bases. The V and J ends lost 1 base and 6 bases, in that order; junction bases with no gene match: 4. Looked up from germline, CDR1 is SGHRS and CDR2 is YFSETQ. This CDR3 is 14 amino acids long. The CDR3 DNA follows: TGCGCCAGCAGCTTGACGGGGACAGGGTCTGAAGCTTTCTTT. Protein: CASSLTGTGSEAFF.

This clonotype was counted ten times or more. The chain links TRBV5-1 to TRBJ1-1, with 8 nucleotides matching TRBD1. Germline assignment: CDR1 SGHRS and CDR2 YFSETQ. The CDR3 consists of 15 residues. Trimming removed 1 base from V and 1 base from J; junction bases left unmatched: 3. CDR3: CASSLQGAKNTEAFF. The CDR3 nucleotides read TGCGCCAGCAGCTTGCAGGGGGCAAAGAACACTGAAGCTTTCTTT.

This clonotype has at least ten counts. V and J are TRBV5-1 and TRBJ2-3; unclear D gene. CDR3 length equals 14 residues. Germline V gives CDR1 SGHRS, CDR2 YFSETQ. V was trimmed by 1 base and J by 6 bases, leaving 12 bases between them. CDR3 loop: CASSLSDPLDTQYF. For the CDR3, the DNA is TGCGCCAGCAGCTTGTCGGACCCCTTGGATACGCAGTATTTT. The whole variable domain, filled in from reference TRBV5-1 and TRBJ2-3, reads KAGVTQTPRYLIKTRGQQVTLSCSPISGHRSVSWYQQTPGQGLQFLFEYFSETQRNKGNFPGRFSGRQFSNSRSEMNVSTLELGDSALYLCASSLSDPLDTQYFGPGTRLTVL.

V and J are TRBV18 and TRBJ1-6; TRBD1 matches 7 bases. J lost 9 bases, V lost 2 bases, and 10 bases had no gene match. CDR1 is KGHSH and CDR2 is LQKENI in the germline V gene. The CDR3 extends over 16 amino acids. The CDR3 reads CASSPVGQSGGSPLHF. In DNA form, the CDR3 reads TGTGCCAGCTCACCAGTGGGACAGTCGGGTGGTTCACCCCTCCACTTT.

This sequence joins TRBV30 and TRBJ1-3, with D possibly being TRBD1 (5 bases). Germline CDR1 reads GTSNPN; CDR2 reads SVGIG (reference sequence). The CDR3 is 15 amino acids. Trimming removed 0 bases at V and 4 bases at J, with 13 bases between. The CDR3 region has the DNA TGTGCCTGGAGTGTATCGGGGGTGTCGGGAAACACCATATATTTT. Its protein product is CAWSVSGVSGNTIYF.

The V and J genes are TRBV2 and TRBJ2-2; 9 positions agree with TRBD1. Trimming took 9 bases from V and 2 from J; bases not matched to a gene: 7. CDR3 length: 15 amino acids. The V gene's germline CDR1 is SNHLY and CDR2 FYNNEI. As DNA, the CDR3 is TGTGCCAGACAGGGGGCAGCACCTAACACCGGGGAGCTGTTTTTT. This codes for CARQGAAPNTGELFF.

This clonotype was detected many times. The CDR3 DNA reads TGTGCCAGCAGGTCCAGTGGGGAGACCCAGTACTTC. This translates into CASRSSGETQYF. The chain recombines TRBV28 with TRBJ2-5, with D unclear. Looked up from germline, CDR1 is MDHEN and CDR2 is SYDVKM. V was cut by 6 bases and J by 5 bases, with 10 bases left in between. This CDR3 contains 12 residues.

Only a few counts were recorded for this clonotype. V is TRBV30 and J is TRBJ2-1; a possible D gene is TRBD2 (7 bases). CDR3 size: 14 residues. The V end was cut by 8 bases, the J end by 8 bases, with 22 bases between. CDR1 and CDR2 from the germline V gene are GTSNPN and SVGIG (reference sequence). The CDR3 here is CAQIRGGAGDEQFF. CDR3 nucleotides: TGTGCCCAAATTCGCGGGGGCGCGGGGGATGAGCAGTTCTTC. Variable domain in full (rest from reference TRBV30 and TRBJ2-1): SQTIHQWPATLVQPVGSPLSLECTVEGTSNPNLYWYRQAAGRGLQLLFYSVGIGQISSEVPQNLSASRPQDRQFILSSKKLLLSDSGFYLCAQIRGGAGDEQFFGPGTRLTVL.

The chain has TRBV5-1 and TRBJ1-2, with a tentative D call TRBD1 (6 bases). V lost 3 bases, J lost 7 bases, and 19 bases lay in between. CDR1 and CDR2 from the germline V gene are SGHRS and YFSETQ. CDR3 size: 15 residues. The CDR3 sequence is CASSWPPEGGGGYTF. DNA for the CDR3: TGCGCCAGCAGCTGGCCCCCCGAAGGGGGTGGTGGCTACACCTTC.

This clonotype was observed at least ten times. This sequence joins TRBV5-1 and TRBJ2-3; D call uncertain. Germline values: CDR1 SGHRS, CDR2 YFSETQ. The CDR3 totals 12 residues. Trimming stripped 1 base from V and 6 bases from J, with 6 bases between. This CDR3 reads CASSLSEDTQYF. The CDR3 DNA is TGCGCCAGCAGCTTGAGTGAGGATACGCAGTATTTT.

A note on this clonotype: This may arise from a read error, as a much more abundant clone is one base away. DNA of the CDR3: TGTGCCAGCAGTCCCGGACGACAGTTAGGGGGAAGCTATGGCGACACCTTC. Translating gives CASSPGRQLGGSYGDTF. The chain is built from TRBV12-3 or TRBV12-4 and TRBJ1-2; maybe TRBD1 (6 bases). The CDR3 runs to 17 residues.

About this clonotype: Relative to the germline gene, one junction end is altered; a read error may explain this. The genes are TRBV20-1 and TRBJ2-1, with 11 bases fitting TRBD2. This CDR3 spans 17 amino acids. The germline gives CDR1 DFQATT, CDR2 SNEGSKA (reference sequence). The chain's CDR3 is CCARDDSGRAGYNEQFF. In DNA form, the CDR3 reads TGCTGTGCTAGAGACGATAGCGGGAGGGCCGGCTACAATGAGCAGTTCTTC.

This clonotype was counted many times. The chain uses TRBV29-1 and TRBJ2-2, with TRBD1 matching 10 bases. Per the germline V gene, CDR1 is SQVTM and CDR2 is ANQGSEA. V gave up 7 bases and J gave up 7 bases; unmatched junction bases: 12. The CDR3 is 15 residues long. CDR3 in amino acids: CSARGTGEVFGELFF. CDR3 DNA sequence: TGCAGCGCCCGAGGGACAGGGGAGGTATTCGGGGAGCTGTTTTTT.

This clonotype was counted between two and nine times. The rearrangement joins TRBV12-3 or TRBV12-4 to TRBJ2-5; maybe TRBD2 (6 bases). V shed 8 bases and J shed 1 base, with 14 bases lying between them. The CDR3 sequence is 14 residues long. The CDR3 spells CASGARDFQETQYF. In nucleotides, the CDR3 is TGTGCCAGCGGAGCCCGGGACTTCCAAGAGACCCAGTACTTC.

This clonotype was counted a few times. V is TRBV28 and J is TRBJ2-2, with 10 nucleotides matching TRBD2. Germline CDR1 is MDHEN and CDR2 is SYDVKM. The CDR3 loop spans 17 amino acids. Germline trimming cut 4 bases from V and 6 bases from J; bases unmatched to any gene: 11. The CDR3 nucleotides are TGTGCCAGCAGTTGGTTTGCTAGCGGGAGAGTTTCCGGGGAGCTGTTTTTT. Translating it yields CASSWFASGRVSGELFF.

This clonotype was seen more than once but under ten times. The chain has TRBV5-1 and TRBJ2-1; D ambiguous. This CDR3 has 14 amino acids. V was cut by 4 bases and J by 4 bases, with 12 bases left in between. Germline-derived CDR1 and CDR2 are SGHRS and YFSETQ. The CDR3, as DNA: TGCGCCAGCAGCCCGCCCTTGGGATACAATGAGCAGTTCTTC. This translates into CASSPPLGYNEQFF.